These 12 T cell receptor beta chains were sequenced from one sample in a study of CD4 T cells in relation to SARS-CoV-2 and coronaviruses. Sequenced by immunoSEQ multiplex PCR; TCRdb stores in-frame clones only, minus some. The table records roughly 57,000 clones, 80% to 90% of them present only once. The unexposed donors gave CD4+ T cells in about 2010-2018, prior to COVID-19. The material sequenced was memory CD4+ T cells from PBMCs. The source of these receptors is a human donor in good health.

The chain employs TRBV6-7 and TRBJ2-7, with 11 bases matching TRBD2. TRBV6-7 is an ORF; its function is uncertain. The CDR3 runs to 19 residues. V shed 0 bases and J 0 bases; nucleotides not matched to a gene: 10. CDR3 protein: CASSYSPGLAAFYSYEQYF. The CDR3 DNA follows: TGTGCCAGCAGTTACTCGCCGGGACTAGCGGCCTTTTACTCCTACGAGCAGTACTTC.

The chain uses TRBV7-9 and TRBJ2-5; possibly TRBD1 for D (6 bases). The ends were cut back, 1 base at V and 3 bases at J, with 9 bases in the middle. The CDR3 contains 14 residues. Looked up from germline, CDR1 is SEHNR and CDR2 is FQNEAQ (reference sequence). The CDR3 reads CASSLVPGEETQYF. The CDR3 DNA reads as TGTGCCAGCAGCTTAGTCCCAGGGGAAGAGACCCAGTACTTC.

The rearrangement joins TRBV7-7 to TRBJ2-1, with 8 bases that match TRBD2. CDR1 and CDR2 from the germline V gene are SSHAT and FNYEAQ (reference sequence). CDR3 size: 16 residues. With V trimmed by 5 bases and J by 6 bases, 12 bases remained unmatched. The CDR3 is CASSPQYGTRANEQFF. CDR3 DNA sequence: TGTGCCAGCAGCCCCCAGTACGGGACTAGGGCCAATGAGCAGTTCTTC.

The rearrangement links TRBV7-9 to TRBJ2-3, with D possibly being TRBD1 (5 bases). The CDR3 runs 17 residues. Germline assignment: CDR1 SEHNR and CDR2 FQNEAQ (reference sequence). Trimming took off 3 bases at V and 2 bases at J, with 18 bases between the two ends. CDR3 sequence (DNA): TGTGCCAGCAGCTTTAAGGTCAGGGCAGCCCCCACAGATACGCAGTATTTT. Its translation: CASSFKVRAAPTDTQYF.

The chain carries TRBV30 and TRBJ1-6; D not resolved. This CDR3 has 11 amino acids. V was shortened by 3 bases and J by 9 bases, with 6 bases between the two germline ends. CDR1 GTSNPN and CDR2 SVGIG come from the germline V gene (reference sequence). The CDR3 DNA reads TGTGCCTGGAGCGCGGCTTCACCCCTCCACTTT. Protein: CAWSAASPLHF. The full variable domain, its missing parts supplied by reference TRBV30 and TRBJ1-6, is SQTIHQWPATLVQPVGSPLSLECTVEGTSNPNLYWYRQAAGRGLQLLFYSVGIGQISSEVPQNLSASRPQDRQFILSSKKLLLSDSGFYLCAWSAASPLHFGNGTRLTVT.

The chain carries TRBV4-2 and TRBJ2-5; no definite D call. Germline loops: CDR1 LGHNA, CDR2 YNFKEQ. The length of the CDR3 is 13 residues. Deletions cut 0 bases from V and 5 bases from J, with 7 bases between. The CDR3 reads CASSQDDGETQYF. The CDR3 DNA is TGTGCCAGCAGCCAAGATGACGGCGAGACCCAGTACTTC.

This clone was picked up one time. J is TRBJ2-5 and V is TRBV27; the D gene is possibly TRBD2 (5 bases). Germline V lookup: CDR1 MNHEY, CDR2 SMNVEV (reference sequence). This CDR3 has 13 amino acids. The germline V and J ends were trimmed by 6 bases and 5 bases, with 13 bases remaining between them. The CDR3 nucleotides are TGTGCCAGCAGACTGTACGAGGGCGAGACCCAGTACTTC. Translation gives CASRLYEGETQYF.

The J gene is TRBJ2-7, the V gene TRBV28; TRBD2 matches at 7 bases. This CDR3 spans 16 amino acids. J was trimmed by 5 bases and V by 2 bases; bases with no gene match: 12. The germline V gene has CDR1 MDHEN and CDR2 SYDVKM. CDR3: CASSLRWGGSADEQYF. Here the CDR3 DNA reads TGTGCCAGCAGTTTACGATGGGGCGGGAGTGCGGACGAGCAGTACTTC.

The chain combines TRBV5-1 with TRBJ2-1; 7 positions match TRBD2. Unmatched junction bases numbered 7, after V lost 4 bases and J lost 0 bases. The CDR3 consists of 16 residues. Germline V gives CDR1 SGHRS, CDR2 YFSETQ. The CDR3 sequence: CASSRDLAVSYNEQFF. The CDR3 region has the DNA TGCGCCAGCAGCCGGGACCTAGCGGTCTCCTACAATGAGCAGTTCTTC.

The V gene is TRBV6-1, the J gene TRBJ2-1; D remains unclear. This CDR3 region has 15 residues. The germline V gene encodes CDR1 MNHNS and CDR2 SASEGT. V lost 1 base and J lost 2, with 9 bases in between. The CDR3 nucleotides read TGTGCCAGCAGTGAAGAAGAAGCAACCTACAATGAGCAGTTCTTC. As protein: CASSEEEATYNEQFF.

Only a few counts were recorded for this clone. The chain joins TRBV2 to TRBJ2-3; the D is unclear. Germline V gene data show CDR1 as SNHLY and CDR2 as FYNNEI. The CDR3 totals 12 residues. V dropped 7 bases and J dropped 2 bases, with 7 bases sitting between them. The CDR3 bases are TGTGCCAGCACGGTGACCACAGATACGCAGTATTTT. Translating it yields CASTVTTDTQYF.

This sequence joins TRBV30 and TRBJ2-7; D ambiguous. V was trimmed by 3 bases and J by 2 bases, leaving 11 bases between them. The CDR3 has 13 amino acids. Germline V gene lookup returns CDR1 GTSNPN and CDR2 SVGIG (reference sequence). DNA of the CDR3: TGTGCCTGGAGCAACACCCCGACCTACGAGCAGTACTTC. Translated, it gives CAWSNTPTYEQYF.